This T cell receptor beta chain was retrieved from a study of response to subunit inactivated influenza vaccine. This clonotype was recorded many times. Its target is not known. In TCRdb, the RT-PCR reads were re-called with MiXCR into one record per CDR3 protein. The sample records about 190,000 distinct CDR3 sequences, approximately 14% being singletons. Study-wide points: It was suggested by the authors that few new T cells are recruited by each seasonal influenza vaccination.

The CDR3 loop spans 16 amino acids. J gave up 6 bases and V 3 bases, and 4 bases lay outside the gene matches. This rearrangement joins TRBV12-3 or TRBV12-4 to TRBJ2-1; 14 bases align to TRBD2. The source material was CD8+ T cells sorted from PBMCs, sampled roughly 5 days after vaccination. The TCR sequence derives from a man between 45 and 60 years old who received an inactivated influenza vaccine. This CDR3 is CASSLPGTSGGNEQFF. CDR3 in DNA: TGTGCCAGCAGTTTGCCCGGGACTAGCGGGGGCAATGAGCAGTTCTTC.